This T cell receptor (beta chain) was retrieved from a study of blood T cell repertoires in COVID-19. Study as a whole: Material from acute and convalescent COVID-19 was sourced from the United States, Italy and Spain.

The authors' processing: Amplification of reference gene primers provided the estimated nucleated cell counts. This table comes from immunoSEQ multiplex PCR, and its TCRdb copy is limited to in-frame clones, with some not included. Clonal size and the V and J genes are those of that table, whereas D and trimming came from the DNA. The sample carries 130,000 to 150,000 clones, 80% to 90% recorded once. Germline assignment: CDR1 MDHEN and CDR2 SYDVKM. Trimming left V 4 bases short and J 7 bases short, with 8 bases between. The CDR3 is 12 amino acids. Seattle enrolled patients during active infection and tracked them longitudinally.

Material for sequencing was peripheral blood. This receptor was identified in a man between 18 and 29 years old with COVID-19, enrolled during active disease. V is TRBV28 and J is TRBJ2-1, with D perhaps TRBD1 (6 bases). CDR3 amino acids: CASSSQGNEQFF. Here the CDR3 DNA reads TGTGCCAGCAGTTCACAGGGAAATGAGCAGTTCTTC. Supplemented by reference TRBV28 and TRBJ2-1, the full variable domain reads DVKVTQSSRYLVKRTGEKVFLECVQDMDHENMFWYRQDPGLGLRLIYFSYDVKMKEKGDIPEGYSVSREKKERFSLILESASTNQTSMYLCASSSQGNEQFFGPGTRLTVL.